A selection of T cell receptor beta chains follows, all from one sample in a study of blood T cell repertoires in COVID-19. Sequencing used immunoSEQ multiplex PCR; TCRdb keeps in-frame clones, though not all of them. Seen here are around 250,000 clones, about 86% observed once, and the top ten hold 3.6%. Material: peripheral blood. The source is a man younger than 35 with active or convalescent COVID-19. CDR3s include the opening cysteine and the closing phenylalanine or tryptophan. D genes are given only for firm matches. Clone size, where shown, is once, few, many, or a class for clones that have expanded.

d_gene	j_gene	v_gene	abundance	CDR3aa	CDR3nt
NA	TRBJ1-3	TRBV24-1	once	CATSGSSAGENTIYF	TGTGCCACCAGTGGGTCGAGCGCGGGCGAAAACACCATATATTTT
NA	TRBJ1-1	TRBV11-3	NA	CASSFPGYPEAFF	TGTGCCAGCAGCTTTCCGGGATACCCTGAAGCTTTCTTT
NA	TRBJ1-5	TRBV27	NA	CASSLPPGPANQPQHF	TGTGCCAGCAGTCTCCCCCCAGGTCCTGCAAATCAGCCCCAGCATTTT
NA	TRBJ2-7	TRBV3-1/TRBV3-2	NA	CASSHARLILEPAYEQYF	TGTGCCAGCAGCCATGCTCGGCTGATACTAGAGCCCGCCTACGAGCAGTACTTC
NA	TRBJ1-4	TRBV21-1	NA	CASPRDRGLLRTNEKLFF	TGTGCCAGTCCGCGGGACAGGGGGCTACTAAGAACTAATGAAAAACTGTTTTTT
TRBD1	TRBJ1-6	TRBV4-2	NA	CASSQEGTGDSPLHF	TGTGCCAGCAGCCAAGAAGGGACAGGTGATTCACCCCTCCACTTT
NA	TRBJ1-2	TRBV30	NA	CAWSRAPEGGYTF	TGTGCCTGGAGTCGGGCCCCAGAGGGAGGCTACACCTTC
NA	TRBJ1-6	TRBV10-3	NA	CAISDLGTGDSPLHF	TGTGCCATCAGTGACCTTGGGACGGGAGATTCACCCCTCCACTTT
NA	TRBJ2-1	TRBV11-2	once	CASSLVGEDNEQFF	TGTGCCAGCAGCTTAGTAGGGGAGGACAATGAGCAGTTCTTC
NA	TRBJ2-1	TRBV29-1	NA	CSVEAMGRGSYNEQFF	TGCAGCGTTGAAGCCATGGGGAGAGGCTCCTACAATGAGCAGTTCTTC
TRBD2	TRBJ2-3	TRBV6-2/TRBV6-3	once	CASSPSGRYTQYF	TGTGCCAGCAGCCCTAGCGGGAGATATACGCAGTATTTT
TRBD2	TRBJ2-1	TRBV5-1	NA	CASNSGGRTTFF	TGCGCCAGCAATAGCGGGGGTCGGACTACGTTCTTC
NA	TRBJ2-1	TRBV23-1	NA	CASSHSRVHEQFF	TGCGCCAGCAGTCATTCCAGGGTTCATGAGCAGTTCTTC
NA	TRBJ1-2	TRBV11-3	NA	CASSTGRGYTF	TGTGCCAGCAGTACAGGTCGCGGCTACACCTTC